This record covers a single TCR beta chain. The antigen remains undetermined. Trimming stripped 5 bases from V and 9 bases from J, with 8 bases between. This CDR3 is built from 11 residues. Per the germline V gene, CDR1 is SGHTA and CDR2 is FQGNSA. A multiplex PCR was run with 60 Vbeta primers and 13 Jbeta primers. Produced via immunoSEQ multiplex PCR; TCRdb's table is partial and in-frame only. The sample lists about 93,000 clones, approximately 64% occurring once. These data belong to a study of cytomegalovirus exposure and HLA in healthy donors. Study-wide results and limits: Earlier findings revealed that most TCR beta V segments proved productive either about 87% or about 30% of the time. The study designated fewer than 200 TCR beta chains cytomegalovirus-associated. It was reported that the classifier diagnosed cytomegalovirus status with high specificity and sensitivity in both the original and validation cohorts. Sequencing likely caused a cluster of highly shared sequence variants.

Sample: PBMCs. This receptor was obtained from a boy between 10 and 17 years old in good health and CMV-seropositive. The chain carries TRBV7-2 and TRBJ1-3; D unclear. The chain's CDR3 is CASSLAFTIYF. In DNA, the CDR3 is TGTGCCAGCAGCCTGGCTTTCACCATATATTTT.